One and the same sample provided the 11 T cell receptor beta chains below, sequenced in a study of Ad26.COV2.S vaccination and SARS-CoV-2 variants. Some clones are missing from TCRdb's copy, which holds only in-frame ones; the method was immunoSEQ multiplex PCR. The sample includes approximately 410,000 clones, 92% of them seen just once. Specified treatment: around 19 received Ad26.COV2.S at low or high dose, single or two shots; 5 received placebo; per-sample allocation not given. Material that was analyzed had been drawn on day 63 after the first vaccine or placebo injection. This sample comprised peripheral blood, obtained in a trial of Ad26.COV2.S vaccine versus placebo. The receptors here all came from a person aged 18-65 years who received the Ad26.COV2.S COVID-19 vaccine or a placebo.

The genes are TRBV5-1 and TRBJ2-4; TRBD2 aligns across 7 bases. CDR3 size: 16 residues. Trimming took 6 bases from V and 8 from J; bases not matched to a gene: 17. CDR1 SGHRS and CDR2 YFSETQ come from the germline V gene. The CDR3 nucleotides are TGCGCCAGCACCCCTGGGGGGGTCGGGGGTTTTGACATTCAGTACTTC. Translating it yields CASTPGGVGGFDIQYF.

The rearrangement links TRBV3-1 (or the pseudogene TRBV3-2) to TRBJ1-5; D perhaps matches TRBD1 (5 bases). V was clipped by 4 bases and J by 3 bases, with 10 bases between them. Germline CDR1 reads LGHDT; CDR2 reads YNNKEL (reference sequence). CDR3 length: 14 residues. CDR3 nucleotide sequence: TGTGCCAGCAGCCCCTACAGGTACAATCAGCCCCAGCATTTT. This codes for CASSPYRYNQPQHF.

J is TRBJ1-3 and V is TRBV11-2; D possibly corresponds to TRBD1 (5 bases). V was shortened by 6 bases and J by 4 bases, with 13 bases between the two germline ends. From germline, CDR1 is SGHAT and CDR2 FQNNGV. The CDR3 has 14 residues. DNA of the CDR3: TGTGCCAGCAGATATACCAGGGAAGGAAACACCATATATTTT. This translates into CASRYTREGNTIYF.

This chain connects TRBV19 to TRBJ2-7, with D tentatively TRBD1 or TRBD2 (5 bases each). This CDR3 is built from 14 residues. Between the trimmed V and J ends, which lost 5 bases and 1 base, there was a span of 12 bases. Germline values: CDR1 LNHDA, CDR2 SQIVND (reference sequence). DNA of the CDR3: TGTGCCAGTAGTGGGGCAGGAGGTTCCTACGAGCAGTACTTC. Encoded protein: CASSGAGGSYEQYF.

The genes are TRBV19 and TRBJ2-1, with D hard to call. Germline V lookup: CDR1 LNHDA, CDR2 SQIVND (reference sequence). This CDR3 contains 18 residues. The V gene lost 1 base and the J gene lost 5 bases, with 21 bases spanning the gap. The CDR3 loop reads CASSIVPYYLPGHNEQFF. The CDR3 nucleotides are TGTGCCAGTAGTATAGTCCCTTACTACCTCCCTGGACACAATGAGCAGTTCTTC.

The chain joins TRBV5-1 to TRBJ2-3, with 11 bases lining up with TRBD2. CDR3 length: 18 residues. The germline CDR1 and CDR2 sequences are SGHRS and YFSETQ. The junction had 15 bases not matched to a gene; V was cut back by 4 bases and J by 5 bases. CDR3 residues: CASSTTSGGPGSRDTQYF. The CDR3 coding sequence is TGCGCCAGCAGCACTACTAGCGGGGGACCCGGCTCGAGAGATACGCAGTATTTT.

The chain recombines TRBV3-1 (or the pseudogene TRBV3-2) with TRBJ2-7; D is possibly TRBD1 (6 bases). Trimming took 3 bases from V and 5 from J, leaving 14 bases between them. In germline, CDR1 is LGHDT, CDR2 YNNKEL (reference sequence). This CDR3 is built from 14 residues. The CDR3 sequence: CASSHNPHRDEQYF. The CDR3 bases are TGTGCCAGCAGCCATAATCCACACAGGGACGAGCAGTACTTC.

The rearrangement joins TRBV28 to TRBJ2-1; 7 bases agree with TRBD1. V dropped 6 bases and J dropped 0; count of bases not matched to a gene: 5. Germline CDR1 reads MDHEN; CDR2 reads SYDVKM. The CDR3 contains 15 residues. CDR3 protein: CASSRDSTSYNEQFF. CDR3 sequence (DNA): TGTGCCAGCAGCCGGGACAGCACCTCCTACAATGAGCAGTTCTTC.

V gene TRBV28 combines with J gene TRBJ2-3; TRBD2 agrees at 10 bases. CDR1 is MDHEN, CDR2 SYDVKM, per germline. The ends lost 2 bases at V and 3 bases at J; junction bases unmatched: 8. The CDR3 totals 17 residues. CDR3 nucleotide sequence: TGTGCCAGCAGTTTAGGACCGGGACTAGCGAGTACAGATACGCAGTATTTT. It codes for CASSLGPGLASTDTQYF.

For this clone: As the CDR3 is not closed by the conserved phenylalanine or tryptophan, this likely results from a read error. It is unclear where the CDR3 begins or ends on the DNA, so no DNA is shown, and the CDR3 is as TCRdb lists it. This chain links TRBV10-3 with TRBJ1-1; whether TRBD1, the table's D call, matches the DNA was not checked. Inclusive of both ends, the CDR3 amounts to 13 amino acids. The germline gives CDR1 ENHRY, CDR2 SYGVKD. The CDR3 loop is CAISESMWTGIRC.

This sequence joins TRBV30 and TRBJ1-6, with D hard to call. The germline gives CDR1 GTSNPN, CDR2 SVGIG (reference sequence). Trimming took off 0 bases at V and 5 bases at J, with 11 bases between the two ends. The CDR3 covers 15 residues. The CDR3 nucleotides read TGTGCCTGGAGTGTACTTGGACCCGATAATTCACCCCTCCACTTT. Protein: CAWSVLGPDNSPLHF. The complete variable domain, with remaining parts taken from reference TRBV30 and TRBJ1-6, reads SQTIHQWPATLVQPVGSPLSLECTVEGTSNPNLYWYRQAAGRGLQLLFYSVGIGQISSEVPQNLSASRPQDRQFILSSKKLLLSDSGFYLCAWSVLGPDNSPLHFGNGTRLTVT.